This T cell receptor (beta chain) was sequenced during a study of low-dose radiotherapy and immunotherapy resistance in tumors (dated by TCRdb to between 2020 and 2023). Context from the whole study: In Cohort 1, 0.5 Gy per fraction was delivered every 2 weeks, and a total PTV dose of 6.5 Gy was prescribed. Patients took aspirin 300 mg orally once daily for four cycles, starting on cycle 1 day 1. Eight patients were included in the translational analysis, namely three from the first dose cohort plus the first five from the second dose cohort. Cohort 2 received 1 Gy per fraction every two weeks, with a total of 13 Gy over 26 weeks. Intravenous cyclophosphamide at 200 mg/m2 was administered every two weeks, one day ahead of each radiation and immunotherapy administration. Nivolumab was administered intravenously as a 240 mg flat dose every two weeks, and ipilimumab was administered intravenously at 1 mg/kg every six weeks. Trial participants were not randomized into treatment groups.

The donors took part in RACIN, a single-arm, phase I, dose-escalation trial that combined nivolumab, ipilimumab, aspirin, low-dose cyclophosphamide and low-dose radiotherapy. Patients with advanced, TIL-negative solid tumors were considered eligible. Details on this clonotype: Its specific antigen is unknown. No base quality values were provided; no much bigger clone lies one nucleotide off.

To make first-strand cDNA, Superscript III was used along with a set of TRAV- and TRBV-specific primers so that both the TCRalpha and TCRbeta chains were covered. TCRs were amplified for 20 to 25 PCR cycles with Phusion, using a constant-region primer paired with the adapter attached to the V primers. The MessageAmp II aRNA Amplification Kit was used to amplify the isolated mRNA, with in vitro transcription run for approximately 15 hours at 37 degrees C. mRNA for TCR sequencing was isolated with the Dynabeads mRNA DIRECT Purification Kit. A second roughly 23-cycle Phusion PCR added indexed Illumina adapters, and products were purified with AMPure XP beads. Turning to the authors' computational methods: Using custom Perl scripts, TCR sequences that encoded the same protein were pooled, out-of-frame sequences were dropped, and the abundance of each clonotype was calculated. TCR sequences supported by only a single read were excluded from analysis. Among the metrics used to describe the repertoires were Shannon entropy, Gini index, clonality, richness, and the frequency of TCRs shared between repertoires. Starting from the raw public reads, TCRdb applied fastp trimming at Q25, assembled clones with MiXCR and retained in-frame beta chains. Merged by CDR3 protein, the rows form single entries marked with the most common genes and DNA. V and J calls and clone size were set by TCRdb, not the authors. This sample holds roughly 8,000 distinct CDR3 sequences; roughly 61% were observed only once. The biggest ten clones account for 8% to 9.5% of the sample.

Spanning cysteine to phenylalanine, the CDR3 consists of 13 amino acids. The entry retains the CDR3 DNA only, 39 bases that are in frame from base 1. V loses 3 bases, J loses 8 bases, and the germline ends lie 14 bases apart. The germline V gene sets CDR1 to SGHRS and CDR2 to YFSETQ. The TCR was taken from a human donor with advanced metastatic prostate, ovarian, gallbladder or colorectal cancer (not recorded which). This table probably holds off-target reads from a library built for another chain. The chain couples TRBV5-1 to TRBJ1-1, with no confidently assigned D gene. The DNA reads TGCGCCAGCAGCTCCCTTGTCCAACGGGAAGCTTTCTTT. It specifies CASSSLVQREAFF.